Below, 19 T cell receptor beta chains from the same sample are listed, as sequenced in a study of shared clonotypes between healthy human individuals. The data were produced by immunoSEQ multiplex PCR, yet TCRdb's version contains in-frame clones alone and is incomplete. The table lists about 2.4 million clones, 93% of them singletons, with approximately 0.36% in the top ten. The sample was naive CD4+ T cells from PBMCs. Sample subset: CD45RA+ positively selected. Receptors were obtained from a man aged 18 to 30 in good health. Some clones in this sample may be carry-over from other donors' samples.

The gene calls are TRBV10-2 and TRBJ2-3; the match to TRBD2 covers 13 bases. Germline V gives CDR1 WSHSY, CDR2 SAAADI. Trimming removed 3 bases from V and 0 bases from J; junction bases left unmatched: 6. This CDR3 region has 18 residues. This CDR3 reads CASSESTSGRDSTDTQYF. For the CDR3, the DNA is TGCGCCAGCAGTGAAAGTACTAGCGGGAGGGATAGCACAGATACGCAGTATTTT.

As DNA, the CDR3 is TGTGCCAGCAGTTCAAGCTCCGGTCTCGCGGGAATCACAGATACGCAGTATTTT. Translated, it gives CASSSSSGLAGITDTQYF. The chain has TRBV28 and TRBJ2-3; possible D gene TRBD2, 6 bases. Germline values: CDR1 MDHEN, CDR2 SYDVKM. This CDR3 contains 18 residues. The V gene lost 4 bases and the J gene lost 2 bases, with 22 bases spanning the gap.

The chain employs TRBV10-3 and TRBJ1-2, with a tentative D call TRBD1 (5 bases). The CDR3 sequence is 16 residues long. Trimming shortened V by 4 bases and J by 1 base, and 16 bases separated the two germline ends. Germline V gene data show CDR1 as ENHRY and CDR2 as SYGVKD. CDR3 loop: CAISAYGREGNYGYTF. In nucleotides, the CDR3 is TGTGCCATCAGTGCCTATGGCAGGGAAGGTAACTATGGCTACACCTTC.

In the case of this clone: Other DNA sequences of this sample code for an identical CDR3. CDR3 protein: CASSRLTDTQYF. In nucleotides, the CDR3 is TGTGCCAGCAGCCGTCTCACAGATACGCAGTATTTT. The V gene is TRBV14, the J gene TRBJ2-3; D ambiguous. This CDR3 has 12 amino acids. Germline CDR1 reads SGHDN; CDR2 reads FVKESK. The V gene lost 4 bases and the J gene lost 2 bases, with 4 bases spanning the gap.

The chain links TRBV5-1 to TRBJ1-1, with D perhaps TRBD1 (5 bases). CDR1 and CDR2 from the germline V gene are SGHRS and YFSETQ. Trimming removed 5 bases at V and 4 bases at J, with 12 bases between. The length of the CDR3 is 13 residues. The CDR3 is CASSRDGGTEAFF. As DNA, the CDR3 is TGCGCCAGCAGTCGGGACGGTGGCACTGAAGCTTTCTTT.

To note about this clone: The same CDR3 also results from other DNA sequences found in this sample. The chain recombines TRBV4-3 with TRBJ2-2, with D tentatively TRBD1 (5 bases). The CDR3 loop spans 13 amino acids. V was clipped by 2 bases and J by 4 bases, with 5 bases between them. Germline CDR1 reads LGHNA; CDR2 reads YSLEER. CDR3 coding DNA: TGCGCCAGCAGCCAAAGGGGCACCGGGGAGCTGTTTTTT. Translated, it gives CASSQRGTGELFF.

This chain connects TRBV10-1 to TRBJ2-4; TRBD2 matches 8 bases. The CDR3 is made up of 14 amino acids. Germline CDR1 is WNHNN and CDR2 is SYGVQD (reference sequence). V trimming: 4 bases; J trimming: 8 bases; junction bases outside the gene matches: 7. As DNA, the CDR3 is TGCGCCAGCAGTGCCGGGACTAGGGGGGACATTCAGTACTTC. This codes for CASSAGTRGDIQYF.

The rearrangement uses TRBV28 and TRBJ1-2; D may be TRBD1 (5 bases). CDR1 and CDR2 (germline): MDHEN, SYDVKM. The V and J ends lost 5 bases and 2 bases respectively, with 15 bases between them. The CDR3 covers 15 residues. As DNA, the CDR3 is TGTGCCAGCAGTACCGGACACCTCACAAACTATGGCTACACCTTC. Encoded protein: CASSTGHLTNYGYTF.

The chain is built from TRBV5-5 and TRBJ2-1; no clear D. Germline CDR1 and CDR2: SGHKS and YYEKEE (reference sequence). V was pared by 4 bases and J by 0 bases, with 11 bases between. The CDR3 extends over 15 amino acids. The CDR3 is CASSPQQSSYNEQFF. The CDR3 region has the DNA TGTGCCAGCAGCCCCCAACAGAGCTCCTACAATGAGCAGTTCTTC.

This chain connects TRBV5-4 to TRBJ2-7; 15 nucleotides agree with TRBD2. The V gene's germline CDR1 is SGHNT and CDR2 YYREEE (reference sequence). V lost 4 bases and J lost 6; bases outside the gene matches: 14. The CDR3 has 18 residues. CDR3 nucleotides: TGTGCCAGCAGCCGGGGACTAGCGGGGGGACAGACAACGGGCGAGCAGTACTTC. Its protein is CASSRGLAGGQTTGEQYF.

The chain recombines TRBV6-6 with TRBJ2-1; no clear D. Germline V lookup: CDR1 MNHNY, CDR2 SVGAGI (reference sequence). V lost 0 bases and J 6 bases, leaving 15 bases between the germline ends. The CDR3 is 16 amino acids. CDR3 coding DNA: TGTGCCAGCAGTTACTCGATTCTCAAGACTTCCAATGAGCAGTTCTTC. This codes for CASSYSILKTSNEQFF.

This chain uses TRBV11-2 with TRBJ2-1; maybe TRBD2 (5 bases). This CDR3 is built from 16 residues. The V gene lost 1 base and the J gene lost 6 bases, with 16 bases spanning the gap. CDR1 SGHAT and CDR2 FQNNGV come from the germline V gene. The chain's CDR3 is CASSLVVGGRRNEQFF. CDR3 coding DNA: TGTGCCAGCAGCTTAGTTGTTGGCGGGCGGCGCAATGAGCAGTTCTTC. Complete variable domain (other parts from reference TRBV11-2 and TRBJ2-1): EAGVAQSPRYKIIEKRQSVAFWCNPISGHATLYWYQQILGQGPKLLIQFQNNGVVDDSQLPKDRFSAERLKGVDSTLKIQPAKLEDSAVYLCASSLVVGGRRNEQFFGPGTRLTVL.

This rearrangement joins TRBV18 to TRBJ2-5; D is tentatively TRBD1 or TRBD2 (6 bases each). Germline values: CDR1 KGHSH, CDR2 LQKENI. V shed 6 bases and J shed 7 bases, with 15 bases lying between them. CDR3 size: 13 residues. CDR3: CASSPGAVGTQYF. DNA of the CDR3: TGTGCCAGCTCCCCGGGGGCCGTGGGGACCCAGTACTTC.

The CDR3 protein is CASSVVLAVETQYF. DNA for the CDR3: TGTGCCAGCAGCGTTGTCCTAGCGGTCGAGACCCAGTACTTC. The chain recombines TRBV7-9 with TRBJ2-5; 7 bases are shared with TRBD2. The CDR3 runs 14 residues. The germline V gene has CDR1 SEHNR and CDR2 FQNEAQ (reference sequence). Losses at the gene ends were 5 bases for V and 5 bases for J; bases not matched to a gene: 8.

The V call is TRBV11-2, the J call TRBJ1-1; a possible D gene is TRBD1 (5 bases). The V gene lost 2 bases and the J gene lost 4 bases, with 11 bases spanning the gap. The germline CDR1 and CDR2 sequences are SGHAT and FQNNGV. The CDR3 loop spans 14 amino acids. The CDR3 is CASSLNQGTTEAFF. The CDR3 nucleotides read TGTGCCAGCAGCTTAAATCAGGGTACCACTGAAGCTTTCTTT. Variable domain in full (rest from reference TRBV11-2 and TRBJ1-1): EAGVAQSPRYKIIEKRQSVAFWCNPISGHATLYWYQQILGQGPKLLIQFQNNGVVDDSQLPKDRFSAERLKGVDSTLKIQPAKLEDSAVYLCASSLNQGTTEAFFGQGTRLTVV.

This chain uses TRBV5-1 with TRBJ2-7; 8 bases agree with TRBD2. Per germline, CDR1 SGHRS and CDR2 YFSETQ. This CDR3 contains 15 residues. The V gene end was trimmed by 2 bases and the J gene end by 4 bases; junction bases not matched to a gene: 8. The CDR3 is CASSFGVAGIYEQYF. In nucleotides, the CDR3 is TGCGCCAGCAGCTTTGGGGTAGCGGGAATATACGAGCAGTACTTC.

The rearrangement joins TRBV10-3 to TRBJ2-1, with TRBD2 identical over 8 bases. CDR3 size: 16 residues. Germline loops: CDR1 ENHRY, CDR2 SYGVKD. With 9 bases clipped from V and 0 bases from J, the junction kept 10 bases outside the gene matches. The CDR3 DNA sequence: TGTGCCATAACCGAGGAGGGGACTAGCTCCTACAATGAGCAGTTCTTC. Translation gives CAITEEGTSSYNEQFF.

For this clone: Additional DNA sequences in this sample encode the identical CDR3. V usage is TRBV5-1 and J usage is TRBJ2-1, with D uncertain. Trimming shortened V by 0 bases and J by 0 bases, and 7 bases separated the two germline ends. This CDR3 has 15 residues. CDR1 and CDR2 (germline): SGHRS, YFSETQ. The DNA of the CDR3 is TGCGCCAGCAGCTTGGAGGCTAGCTCCTACAATGAGCAGTTCTTC. Translation: CASSLEASSYNEQFF.

The V gene is TRBV5-8, the J gene TRBJ1-1; D is uncertain. CDR3 length: 12 residues. The germline CDR1 and CDR2 sequences are SGHTS and YDEGEE. Trimming stripped 6 bases from V and 4 bases from J, with 10 bases between. CDR3 bases: TGTGCCAGCACCCGTTCGCGCACTGAAGCTTTCTTT. This gives the protein CASTRSRTEAFF.